The next 22 T cell receptor beta chains were all read from a single sample in a study of shared T cell receptors in the human thymus. Only in-frame clones appear in the TCRdb table, and some are missing; sequencing was by immunoSEQ multiplex PCR. The sample includes 65,000 to 70,000 clones, 90% to 95% of them seen just once. Sample: thymocytes. These receptors were collected from a human donor.

The rearrangement joins TRBV4-1 to TRBJ2-7; D gene uncertain. The V end was cut by 4 bases, the J end by 0 bases, with 13 bases between. The CDR3 has 15 amino acids. CDR1 and CDR2 from the germline V gene are MGHRA and YSYEKL. The CDR3 DNA is TGCGCCAGCAGCCTAAGACAAGCGAGCTCCTACGAGCAGTACTTC. Its protein is CASSLRQASSYEQYF.

The chain links TRBV21-1 to TRBJ1-5; the table's D call, TRBD1, has no DNA check behind it. TRBV21-1 counts as a pseudogene. CDR3 length equals 21 residues. CDR3 loop: CASSKTGQSISYPYSNQPQHF. The CDR3 bases are TGTGCCAGCAGCAAGACCGGACAGTCAATATCTTACCCTTATAGCAATCAGCCCCAGCATTTT.

The chain employs TRBV7-6 and TRBJ1-2; D is uncertain. In germline, CDR1 is SGHVS, CDR2 FNYEAQ. Trimming cost V 8 bases and J 8 bases, with 24 bases left between them. CDR3 length: 15 amino acids. CDR3 sequence (DNA): TGTGCCAGCTTCAGAGTCGACGGAAAGCTGGGGGGCTACACCTTC. Its translation is CASFRVDGKLGGYTF.

This rearrangement joins TRBV11-2 to TRBJ1-3; D not certain. Germline V gives CDR1 SGHAT, CDR2 FQNNGV. The ends were cut back, 0 bases at V and 0 bases at J, with 6 bases in the middle. CDR3 length equals 15 residues. CDR3: CASSLEDDSGNTIYF. CDR3 DNA sequence: TGTGCCAGCAGCTTAGAGGATGACTCTGGAAACACCATATATTTT.

J is TRBJ2-7 and V is TRBV5-4; the D call may be TRBD1 or TRBD2 (6 bases each). Trimming removed 1 base at V and 5 bases at J, with 19 bases between. CDR3 length: 16 residues. Germline CDR1 SGHNT, CDR2 YYREEE (reference sequence). In nucleotides, the CDR3 is TGTGCCAGCAGCTTGAGTTGTTGTCCGGGGGCGGACGAGCAGTACTTC. Protein sequence: CASSLSCCPGADEQYF.

This CDR3 is CASSLQGLNTEAFF. The CDR3 DNA sequence: TGTGCCAGTAGTCTACAGGGTCTGAACACTGAAGCTTTCTTT. V and J are TRBV19 and TRBJ1-1, with a weak D call TRBD1 (6 bases). Trimming left V 5 bases short and J 0 bases short, with 10 bases between. Germline loops: CDR1 LNHDA, CDR2 SQIVND (reference sequence). The CDR3 loop spans 14 amino acids.

This chain joins TRBV7-4 and TRBJ1-1; D unclear. This CDR3 spans 19 amino acids. Per germline, CDR1 SGHVT and CDR2 SQSDAQ. Trimming took off 2 bases at V and 4 bases at J, with 26 bases between the two ends. The CDR3, as DNA: TGTGCCAGCAGCTTAACGGGTCCCCCCGGGGTCGGGAGGAGCACTGAAGCTTTCTTT. Residues: CASSLTGPPGVGRSTEAFF.

This chain connects TRBV18 to TRBJ2-7; no clear D. CDR1 KGHSH and CDR2 LQKENI come from the germline V gene. V lost 3 bases, J lost 2 bases, and 14 bases lay in between. The CDR3 consists of 15 residues. The CDR3 reads CASSPNGRLTYEQYF. The CDR3 coding sequence is TGTGCCAGCTCACCGAATGGCAGGCTAACCTACGAGCAGTACTTC. The full variable domain, its missing parts supplied by reference TRBV18 and TRBJ2-7, is NAGVMQNPRHLVRRRGQEARLRCSPMKGHSHVYWYRQLPEEGLKFMVYLQKENIIDESGMPKERFSAEFPKEGPSILRIQQVVRGDSAAYFCASSPNGRLTYEQYFGPGTRLTVT.

This clone appeared once. The rearrangement links TRBV2 to TRBJ1-6; TRBD1 might be the D (5 bases). Germline-derived CDR1 and CDR2 are SNHLY and FYNNEI. This CDR3 has 14 residues. V lost 7 bases and J 7 bases, leaving 14 bases between the germline ends. CDR3 bases: TGTGCCAGCAATCCTGACAGAAAAAATTCACCCCTCCACTTT. Residues: CASNPDRKNSPLHF. Full variable domain (outside the CDR3, taken from reference TRBV2 and TRBJ1-6): EPEVTQTPSHQVTQMGQEVILRCVPISNHLYFYWYRQILGQKVEFLVSFYNNEISEKSEIFDDQFSVERPDGSNFTLKIRSTKLEDSAMYFCASNPDRKNSPLHFGNGTRLTVT.

This chain connects TRBV5-4 to TRBJ1-1; the D is unclear. Trimming removed 0 bases at V and 1 base at J, with 13 bases between. CDR1 is SGHNT, CDR2 YYREEE, per germline (reference sequence). The CDR3 consists of 16 residues. CDR3 protein: CASSLERQTKNTEAFF. The DNA of the CDR3 is TGTGCCAGCAGCTTGGAAAGGCAGACAAAGAACACTGAAGCTTTCTTT.

The V call is TRBV11-2, the J call TRBJ1-4; the D is unclear. Looked up from germline, CDR1 is SGHAT and CDR2 is FQNNGV. Trimming shortened V by 3 bases and J by 1 base, and 3 bases separated the two germline ends. CDR3 size: 13 residues. The CDR3 loop reads CASSFGTNEKLFF. DNA for the CDR3: TGTGCCAGCAGCTTTGGAACTAATGAAAAACTGTTTTTT.

The rearrangement links TRBV7-3 to TRBJ2-1; 7 bases align to TRBD1. The CDR3 contains 14 residues. Unmatched junction bases numbered 7, after V lost 5 bases and J lost 6 bases. The germline V gene has CDR1 SGHTA and CDR2 FQGTGA. This chain's CDR3 is CASSAKTGSNEQFF. Written as DNA, the CDR3 is TGTGCCAGCAGCGCCAAGACAGGGAGCAATGAGCAGTTCTTC.

The rearrangement joins TRBV6-1 to TRBJ1-4, with D tentatively TRBD1 (6 bases). Germline V gene sequence: CDR1 MNHNS, CDR2 SASEGT. The CDR3 covers 16 residues. V was pared by 3 bases and J by 7 bases, with 18 bases between. CDR3 coding DNA: TGTGCCAGCAGTGACCCTCGACAGGCTAACCTTGAAAAACTGTTTTTT. This sequence encodes CASSDPRQANLEKLFF.

This rearrangement joins TRBV6-1 to TRBJ2-4; 7 bases agree with TRBD2. V lost 0 bases and J lost 3; bases outside the gene matches: 14. The CDR3 sequence is 19 residues long. Germline-derived CDR1 and CDR2 are MNHNS and SASEGT. CDR3 residues: CASSEAFPTGGWSKNIQYF. The DNA of the CDR3 is TGTGCCAGCAGTGAAGCTTTTCCGACGGGGGGATGGAGCAAAAACATTCAGTACTTC.

The V gene is TRBV5-1, the J gene TRBJ2-2; D not certain. CDR3 size: 17 residues. Per germline, CDR1 SGHRS and CDR2 YFSETQ. V was cut by 1 base and J by 7 bases, with 20 bases left in between. CDR3 coding DNA: TGCGCCAGCAGCTTGAGACCGGGCCCCAACGGGTTCGGGGAGCTGTTTTTT. Protein: CASSLRPGPNGFGELFF. The full variable domain, its missing parts supplied by reference TRBV5-1 and TRBJ2-2, is KAGVTQTPRYLIKTRGQQVTLSCSPISGHRSVSWYQQTPGQGLQFLFEYFSETQRNKGNFPGRFSGRQFSNSRSEMNVSTLELGDSALYLCASSLRPGPNGFGELFFGEGSRLTVL.

V gene TRBV6-4 combines with J gene TRBJ1-2, with 8 bases lining up with TRBD1. V dropped 2 bases and J dropped 0; count of bases not matched to a gene: 2. The CDR3 has 15 residues. CDR1 and CDR2 from the germline V gene are MRHNA and SNTAGT. CDR3 residues: CASSDGQGSNYGYTF. CDR3 in DNA: TGTGCCAGCAGTGACGGACAGGGCTCTAACTATGGCTACACCTTC.

This rearrangement joins TRBV27 to TRBJ2-7, with a possible D match to TRBD2 (7 bases). This CDR3 region has 14 residues. Germline V lookup: CDR1 MNHEY, CDR2 SMNVEV (reference sequence). V lost 6 bases to trimming and J lost 5 bases, with 17 bases between them. The CDR3 DNA reads as TGTGCCAGCAGAACCTTGGCGGGGGCTAACGAGCAGTACTTC. Protein product: CASRTLAGANEQYF.

The CDR3 DNA reads as TGCGCCAGCAGCCGGGACCGGACTAGCGGGGGTTATGAGACCCAGTACTTC. It translates to CASSRDRTSGGYETQYF. The V and J genes are TRBV4-3 and TRBJ2-5; 13 nucleotides align to TRBD2. The CDR3 loop spans 17 amino acids. V trimming: 4 bases; J trimming: 5 bases; junction bases outside the gene matches: 10. Germline V gives CDR1 LGHNA, CDR2 YSLEER.

The V call is TRBV7-2, the J call TRBJ2-5, with 10 nucleotides matching TRBD2. V shed 3 bases, J shed 2 bases, and the junction held 12 bases outside the gene matches. This CDR3 has 18 amino acids. The germline CDR1 and CDR2 sequences are SGHTA and FQGNSA. In nucleotides, the CDR3 is TGTGCCAGCAGCTTTCCCAGACTAGCGGGCCAGGGGCAAGAGACCCAGTACTTC. This codes for CASSFPRLAGQGQETQYF.

The chain recombines TRBV7-6 with TRBJ1-4; 7 bases match TRBD1. The germline V gene has CDR1 SGHVS and CDR2 FNYEAQ. This CDR3 is 19 amino acids long. Unmatched junction bases numbered 12, after V lost 2 bases and J lost 0 bases. The CDR3 nucleotides read TGTGCCAGCAGCTTAAAAGGAAGGGGGCAGGCCCCAACTAATGAAAAACTGTTTTTT. Protein sequence: CASSLKGRGQAPTNEKLFF.

The CDR3 DNA is TGTGCCAGCAGTTTCGGACAGGGGGCCAGGTACACTGAAGCTTTCTTT. Encoded protein: CASSFGQGARYTEAFF. The V call is TRBV28, the J call TRBJ1-1, with 11 bases identical to TRBD1. The CDR3 covers 16 residues. Germline CDR1 is MDHEN and CDR2 is SYDVKM. Losses at the gene ends were 3 bases for V and 3 bases for J; bases not matched to a gene: 6.

V gene TRBV5-6 combines with J gene TRBJ1-2, with D unresolved. The V end lost 4 bases, the J end lost 4 bases, and 8 bases lay between the germline ends. Germline CDR1 and CDR2: SGHDT and YYEEEE. The CDR3 runs 12 residues. CDR3: CASSLPAYGYTF. CDR3 bases: TGTGCCAGCAGCCTCCCGGCCTATGGCTACACCTTC.